Listed below are T cell receptor beta chains from one sample, sequenced in a study of shared clonotypes between healthy human individuals. Sequencing used immunoSEQ multiplex PCR; TCRdb keeps in-frame clones, though not all of them. The data show around 2.1 million clones, roughly 91% seen once. Sequenced input: naive CD8+ T cells from PBMCs. The receptors were gathered from a young man in good health. Some clones in this sample may be carry-over from other donors' samples. Both conserved end residues are part of each CDR3. A D gene is named only where the DNA matches it firmly. Clone size, where shown, is once, few, many, or a class for clones that have expanded.

D	V	size	J	DNA	CDR3
TRBD1	TRBV19	few	TRBJ2-2	TGTGCCAGTAGTATAGATCTTGAGACAGGGGTCCGGGAGCTGTTTTTT	CASSIDLETGVRELFF
TRBD2	TRBV11-2	once	TRBJ2-3	TGTGCCAGCAGCTACGGACTAGGCGATACGCAGTATTTT	CASSYGLGDTQYF
-	TRBV2	-	TRBJ2-3	TGTGCCAGCAGTGAAAGGTCGGGATCCTGGGGCTCCACAGATACGCAGTATTTT	CASSERSGSWGSTDTQYF
TRBD1	TRBV6-5	-	TRBJ1-1	TGTGCCAGCAGTACAGGGGGAACTGAAGCTTTCTTT	CASSTGGTEAFF
-	TRBV27	-	TRBJ2-1	TGTGCCAGCAGTTTGGGGGGTTCTTGGGAGCAGTTCTTC	CASSLGGSWEQFF
TRBD1	TRBV4-1	-	TRBJ2-2	TGCGCCAGCAGCCACGGGACAGGGAACACCGGGGAGCTGTTTTTT	CASSHGTGNTGELFF
TRBD1	TRBV7-6	-	TRBJ2-7	TGTGCCAGCAGCCCCCGAGACAGGGTCTACGAGCAGTACTTC	CASSPRDRVYEQYF
-	TRBV27	-	TRBJ2-1	TGTGCCAGCAGTTTTGCGGGATTTTACAATGAGCAGTTCTTC	CASSFAGFYNEQFF
TRBD2	TRBV2	-	TRBJ2-5	TGTGCCAGCAACTGGGGGGGGAAGGAGACCCAGTACTTC	CASNWGGKETQYF
-	TRBV10-3	-	TRBJ1-1	TGTGCCATCAGTGACCGGGTCGGGGGAAGGAACACTGAAGCTTTCTTT	CAISDRVGGRNTEAFF
-	TRBV2	-	TRBJ2-1	TGTGCCACCTCTCACCGTCCAGGGACCAATGAGCAGTTCTTC	CATSHRPGTNEQFF
TRBD2	TRBV7-9	-	TRBJ2-2	TGTGCCAGCAGCTCCCGACTAGCGGGTAACACCGGGGAGCTGTTTTTT	CASSSRLAGNTGELFF
-	TRBV30	-	TRBJ2-7	TGTGCCTGGAGTGTCACAGATGCCTACGAGCAGTACTTC	CAWSVTDAYEQYF
-	TRBV6-6	-	TRBJ2-5	TGTGCCAGCAGAAACAGGGATTACCAAGAGACCCAGTACTTC	CASRNRDYQETQYF
TRBD1	TRBV15	-	TRBJ1-5	TGTGCCACCGAGACAGGGGGTAGCAATCAGCCCCAGCATTTT	CATETGGSNQPQHF
-	TRBV28	-	TRBJ2-3	TGTGCCAGCAGACCGGAAGGCTGGGGCCCCCAGAGGGATACAGATACGCAGTATTTT	CASRPEGWGPQRDTDTQYF
-	TRBV5-4	-	TRBJ2-7	TGTGCCAGCAGCTGGGGCCCATCCGGCGAGCAGTACTTC	CASSWGPSGEQYF
-	TRBV9	-	TRBJ1-1	TGTGCCAGCAGCCTTGGACAGAACACTGAAGCTTTCTTT	CASSLGQNTEAFF
-	TRBV5-8	-	TRBJ2-7	TGTGCCAGCAGCTTGATCCAGCTGGGGGAGCAGTACTTC	CASSLIQLGEQYF
-	TRBV7-8	-	TRBJ2-7	TGTGCCAGCAGCTTAGGGGTTGGTGAACTACGCTACGAGCAGTACTTC	CASSLGVGELRYEQYF
-	TRBV7-9	-	TRBJ2-1	TGCAAAGGGGGTAGTAGCTCCTACAATGAGCAGTTCTTC	CKGGSSSYNEQFF
-	TRBV5-1	-	TRBJ2-7	TGCGCCAGCAGCTTTGGGCTAGCTCCTCGCTACGAGCAGTACTTC	CASSFGLAPRYEQYF
-	TRBV15	-	TRBJ2-3	TGTGCCACCAGCAGAGATGGAACTTCAAGGGGCGACACAGATACGCAGTATTTT	CATSRDGTSRGDTDTQYF
-	TRBV7-8	-	TRBJ2-7	TGTGCCAGCAGCTTAGATAGGAGGAACTGGTACTTC	CASSLDRRNWYF
TRBD2	TRBV6-5	-	TRBJ2-1	TGTGCCAGCAGTTACCGACTAGCGGGGGAGCAGTTCTTC	CASSYRLAGEQFF
-	TRBV11-2	-	TRBJ2-2	TGTGCCAGCAGCTTAACAGGGAACACCGGGGAGCTGTTTTTT	CASSLTGNTGELFF
TRBD2	TRBV7-2	-	TRBJ2-7	TGTGCCAGCAGCCCAGCACGGGAGGGTCGCTACGAGCAGTACTTC	CASSPAREGRYEQYF
TRBD1	TRBV19	-	TRBJ1-3	TGTGCCAGTAGGATCTCAGGGGGCGAGAAGTCTGGAAACACCATATATTTT	CASRISGGEKSGNTIYF
-	TRBV7-8	-	TRBJ1-5	TGTGCCAGCAGCTTATATGCAGGGGACCCGCTCCAGCATTTT	CASSLYAGDPLQHF
-	TRBV6-1	-	TRBJ1-2	TGTGCCAGCAGTCCCCGCACTCCCTATGGCTACACCTTC	CASSPRTPYGYTF
-	TRBV6-1	-	TRBJ1-2	TGTGCCAGCAGTGATGGGACACCTAACTATGGCTACACCTTC	CASSDGTPNYGYTF
-	TRBV9	once	TRBJ1-4	TGTGCCAGCAAGGGCCAGGGAAGAGAAAAACTGTTTTTT	CASKGQGREKLFF
TRBD2	TRBV4-3	once	TRBJ2-7	TGCGCCAGCAGCCAAGAACTAGCGGTAAGCTCCTACGAGCAGTACTTC	CASSQELAVSSYEQYF
-	TRBV6-1	once	TRBJ2-7	TGTGCCAGCAGTGAAGGGAACAGAGGGGGATACGAGCAGTACTTC	CASSEGNRGGYEQYF
-	TRBV7-9	-	TRBJ2-3	TGTGCCAGCAGCCGGACGTTTCCTGATACGCAGTATTTT	CASSRTFPDTQYF
-	TRBV19	-	TRBJ1-3	TGTGCCAGCAGACCCCGGGACGGACTACCGAACACCATATATTTT	CASRPRDGLPNTIYF
-	TRBV20-1	-	TRBJ2-1	TGCAGTGCTGGGGTGTGGAATGAGCAGTTCTTC	CSAGVWNEQFF
-	TRBV27	once	TRBJ1-2	TGTGCCAGCAGTTTAACGCCCGGGGGCAGGGTCTATGGCTACACCTTC	CASSLTPGGRVYGYTF
-	TRBV10-3	-	TRBJ2-7	TGTGCCATCAGTGAGTCGGGGGGGCCCTCCTACGAGCAGTACTTC	CAISESGGPSYEQYF
TRBD2	TRBV6-1	-	TRBJ2-7	TGTGCCAGCAGTGAAGACAGACTAGCTGCCTACGAGCAGTACTTC	CASSEDRLAAYEQYF
-	TRBV5-1	-	TRBJ2-3	TGCGCCAGCAGCTCAAAGGTAGCGACAGATACGCAGTATTTT	CASSSKVATDTQYF
-	TRBV10-2	-	TRBJ1-5	TGCGCCAGCAGTGGGTCCGGACATTATAGCAATCAGCCCCAGCATTTT	CASSGSGHYSNQPQHF
TRBD2	TRBV29-1	-	TRBJ2-5	TGCAGCGTTGTTAGCGGGAAAGAGACCCAGTACTTC	CSVVSGKETQYF
-	TRBV6-5	-	TRBJ2-3	TGTGCCAGCAGCTACAGACTAGACCACACTAGGACGCAGTATTTT	CASSYRLDHTRTQYF
TRBD1	TRBV9	once	TRBJ1-1	TGTGCCAGCAGCGTCGGACAGGGGGTTGAAGCTTTCTTT	CASSVGQGVEAFF
-	TRBV6-5	-	TRBJ2-5	TGTGCCAGCAGTTACGCTCTGGGACCTAATGTGGCCCAGTACTTC	CASSYALGPNVAQYF
-	TRBV12-5	-	TRBJ1-5	TGTGCTAGGGGTTCTAGACGACAGCCTCGTCAGCCCCAGCATTTT	CARGSRRQPRQPQHF
-	TRBV28	few	TRBJ1-2	TGTGCCAGCAGTTTCATTTTCGGGCAGGGCGACTATGGCTACACCTTC	CASSFIFGQGDYGYTF
TRBD1	TRBV9	-	TRBJ1-1	TGTGCCAGCAGCCCCCAGACAGGGCTGAACACTGAAGCTTTCTTT	CASSPQTGLNTEAFF